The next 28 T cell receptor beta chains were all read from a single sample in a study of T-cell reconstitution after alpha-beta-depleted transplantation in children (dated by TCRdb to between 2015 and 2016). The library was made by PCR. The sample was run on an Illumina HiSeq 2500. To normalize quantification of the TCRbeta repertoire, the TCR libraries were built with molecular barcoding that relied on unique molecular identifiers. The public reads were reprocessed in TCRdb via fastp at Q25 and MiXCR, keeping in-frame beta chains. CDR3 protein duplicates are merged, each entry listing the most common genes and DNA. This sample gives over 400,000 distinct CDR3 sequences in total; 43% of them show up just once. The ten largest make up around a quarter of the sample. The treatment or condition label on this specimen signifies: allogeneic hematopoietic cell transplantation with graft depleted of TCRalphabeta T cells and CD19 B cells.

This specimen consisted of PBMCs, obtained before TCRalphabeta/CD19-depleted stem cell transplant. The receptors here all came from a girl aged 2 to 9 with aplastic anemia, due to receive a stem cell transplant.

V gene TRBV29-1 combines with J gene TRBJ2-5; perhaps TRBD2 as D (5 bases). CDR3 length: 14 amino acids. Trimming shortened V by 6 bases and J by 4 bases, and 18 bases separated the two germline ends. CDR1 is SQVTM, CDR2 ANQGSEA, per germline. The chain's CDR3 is CSVVSAGLGETQYF. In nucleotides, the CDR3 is TGCAGCGTCGTCTCGGCGGGCCTAGGAGAGACCCAGTACTTC.

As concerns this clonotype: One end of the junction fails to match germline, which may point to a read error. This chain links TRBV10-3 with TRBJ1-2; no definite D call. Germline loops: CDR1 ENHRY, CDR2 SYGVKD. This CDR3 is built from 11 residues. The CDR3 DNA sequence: TGTGCCATCAGTGGGACCTATGGCGACACCTTC. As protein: CAISGTYGDTF.

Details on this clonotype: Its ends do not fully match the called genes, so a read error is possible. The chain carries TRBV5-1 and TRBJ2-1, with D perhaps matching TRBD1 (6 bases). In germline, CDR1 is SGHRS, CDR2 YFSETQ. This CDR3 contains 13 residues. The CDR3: CARSLVQGGEQFF. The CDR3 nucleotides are TGCGCCCGCAGCTTGGTTCAAGGGGGTGAGCAGTTCTTC.

CDR3 in DNA: TGCAGTGTCCCCGGGAGGAACCACGAGCAGTACTTC. Translating gives CSVPGRNHEQYF. The chain couples TRBV20-1 to TRBJ2-7; TRBD2 matches 7 bases. This CDR3 is built from 12 residues. V was pared by 7 bases and J by 5 bases, with 8 bases of the junction left unmatched. In germline, CDR1 is DFQATT, CDR2 SNEGSKA (reference sequence).

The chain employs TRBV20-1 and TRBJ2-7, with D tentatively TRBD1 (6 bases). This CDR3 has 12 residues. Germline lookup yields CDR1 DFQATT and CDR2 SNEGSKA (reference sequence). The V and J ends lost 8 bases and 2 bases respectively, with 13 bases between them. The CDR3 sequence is CSLLQGPYEQYF. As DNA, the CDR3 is TGCAGTCTTCTCCAGGGGCCCTACGAGCAGTACTTC.

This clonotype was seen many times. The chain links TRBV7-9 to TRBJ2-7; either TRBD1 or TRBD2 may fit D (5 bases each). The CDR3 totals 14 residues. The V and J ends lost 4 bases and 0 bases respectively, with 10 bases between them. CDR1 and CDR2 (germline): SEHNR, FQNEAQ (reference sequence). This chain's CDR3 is CASSSWGSSYEQYF. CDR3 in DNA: TGTGCCAGCAGCTCTTGGGGGAGCTCCTACGAGCAGTACTTC.

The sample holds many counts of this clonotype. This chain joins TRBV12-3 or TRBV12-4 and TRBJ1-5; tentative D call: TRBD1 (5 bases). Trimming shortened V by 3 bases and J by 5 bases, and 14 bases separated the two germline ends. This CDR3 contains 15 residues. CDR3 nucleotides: TGTGCCAGCAGTTTGGAAGGGGCGTTCGATCAGCCCCAGCATTTT. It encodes CASSLEGAFDQPQHF.

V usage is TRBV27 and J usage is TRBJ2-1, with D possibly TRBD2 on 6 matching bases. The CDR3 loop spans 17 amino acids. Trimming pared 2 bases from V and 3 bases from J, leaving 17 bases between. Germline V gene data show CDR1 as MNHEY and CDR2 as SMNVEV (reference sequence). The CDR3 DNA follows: TGTGCCAGCAGTTTACGCCTAACTAGCCTAGTCTACAATGAGCAGTTCTTC. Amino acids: CASSLRLTSLVYNEQFF.

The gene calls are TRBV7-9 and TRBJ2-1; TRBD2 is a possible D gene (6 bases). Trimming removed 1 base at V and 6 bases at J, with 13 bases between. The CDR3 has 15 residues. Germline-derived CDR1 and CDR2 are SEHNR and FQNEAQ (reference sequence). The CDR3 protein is CASSLVGSGSNEQFF. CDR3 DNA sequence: TGTGCCAGCAGCTTAGTTGGTAGCGGCAGCAATGAGCAGTTCTTC.

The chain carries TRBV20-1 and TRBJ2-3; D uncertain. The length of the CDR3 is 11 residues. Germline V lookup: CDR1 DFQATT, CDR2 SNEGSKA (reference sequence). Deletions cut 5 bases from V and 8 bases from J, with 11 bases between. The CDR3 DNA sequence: TGCAGTGCTCCTAACTCACTTACGCAGTATTTT. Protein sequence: CSAPNSLTQYF.

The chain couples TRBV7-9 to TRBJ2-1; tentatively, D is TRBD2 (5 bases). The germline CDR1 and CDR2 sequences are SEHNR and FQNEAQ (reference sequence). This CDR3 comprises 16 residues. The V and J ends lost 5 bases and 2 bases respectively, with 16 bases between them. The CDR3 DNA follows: TGTGCCAGCAGCCCTGACTACGGGCCGGCCTACAATGAGCAGTTCTTC. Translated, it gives CASSPDYGPAYNEQFF.

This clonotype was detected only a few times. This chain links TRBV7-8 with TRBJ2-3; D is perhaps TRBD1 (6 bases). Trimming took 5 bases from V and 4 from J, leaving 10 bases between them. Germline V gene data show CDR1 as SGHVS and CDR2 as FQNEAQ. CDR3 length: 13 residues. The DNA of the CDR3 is TGTGCCAGCAGCCAAGAGGGGGCAGATACGCAGTATTTT. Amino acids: CASSQEGADTQYF.

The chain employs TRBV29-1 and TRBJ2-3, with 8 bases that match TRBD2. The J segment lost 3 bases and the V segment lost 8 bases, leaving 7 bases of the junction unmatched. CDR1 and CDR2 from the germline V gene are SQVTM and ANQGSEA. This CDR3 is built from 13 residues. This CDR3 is CSNPSGRTDTQYF. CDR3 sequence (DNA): TGCAGCAACCCCAGCGGGAGAACAGATACGCAGTATTTT.

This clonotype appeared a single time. The CDR3 DNA sequence: TGTGCCACCAGCAGCCGGACCCGGGACCTCTATGGCTACACCTTC. Translated: CATSSRTRDLYGYTF. The chain carries TRBV15 and TRBJ1-2; maybe TRBD1 (5 bases). The CDR3 runs 15 residues. With 3 bases removed from V and 4 bases from J, the gap between germline ends came to 15 bases. CDR1 and CDR2 (germline): LNHNV, YYDKDF (reference sequence).

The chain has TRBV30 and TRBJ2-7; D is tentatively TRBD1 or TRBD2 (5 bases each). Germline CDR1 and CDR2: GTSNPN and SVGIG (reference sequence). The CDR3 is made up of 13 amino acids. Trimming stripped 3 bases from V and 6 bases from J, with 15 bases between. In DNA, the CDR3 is TGTGCCTGGAGGGGGACGGTACGCTCCGAGCAGTACTTC. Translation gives CAWRGTVRSEQYF.

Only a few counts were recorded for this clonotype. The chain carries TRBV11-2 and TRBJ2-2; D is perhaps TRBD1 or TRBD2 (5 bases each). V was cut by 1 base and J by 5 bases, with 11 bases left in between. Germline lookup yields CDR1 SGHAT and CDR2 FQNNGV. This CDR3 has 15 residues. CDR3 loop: CASSLGGWRTGELFF. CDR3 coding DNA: TGTGCCAGCAGCTTAGGGGGGTGGAGGACCGGGGAGCTGTTTTTT. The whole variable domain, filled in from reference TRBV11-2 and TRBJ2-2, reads EAGVAQSPRYKIIEKRQSVAFWCNPISGHATLYWYQQILGQGPKLLIQFQNNGVVDDSQLPKDRFSAERLKGVDSTLKIQPAKLEDSAVYLCASSLGGWRTGELFFGEGSRLTVL.

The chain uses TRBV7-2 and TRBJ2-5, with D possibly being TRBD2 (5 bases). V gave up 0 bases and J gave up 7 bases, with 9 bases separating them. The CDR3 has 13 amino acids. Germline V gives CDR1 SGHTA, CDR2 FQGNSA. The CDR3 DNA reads TGTGCCAGCAGCTTAGCCCTTAGCGCGACCCAGTACTTC. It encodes CASSLALSATQYF.

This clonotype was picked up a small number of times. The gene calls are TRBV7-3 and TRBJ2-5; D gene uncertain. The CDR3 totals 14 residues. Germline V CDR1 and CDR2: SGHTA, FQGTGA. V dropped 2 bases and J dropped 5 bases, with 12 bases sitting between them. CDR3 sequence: CASSLGWGRETQYF. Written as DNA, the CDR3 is TGTGCCAGCAGCTTAGGTTGGGGAAGGGAGACCCAGTACTTC.

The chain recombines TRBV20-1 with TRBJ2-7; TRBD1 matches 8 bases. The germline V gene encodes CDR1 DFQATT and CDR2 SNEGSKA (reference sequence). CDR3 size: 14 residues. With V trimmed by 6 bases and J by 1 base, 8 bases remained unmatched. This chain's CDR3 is CSALDRGLSYEQYF. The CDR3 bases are TGCAGTGCACTCGACAGGGGCTTATCCTACGAGCAGTACTTC.

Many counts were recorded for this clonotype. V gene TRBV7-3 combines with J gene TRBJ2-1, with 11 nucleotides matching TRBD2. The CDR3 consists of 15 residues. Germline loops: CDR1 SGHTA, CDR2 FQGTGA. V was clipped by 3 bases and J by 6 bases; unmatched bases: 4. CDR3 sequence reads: CASSFTSGSLNEQFF. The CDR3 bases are TGTGCCAGCAGCTTTACTAGCGGGAGTCTCAATGAGCAGTTCTTC.

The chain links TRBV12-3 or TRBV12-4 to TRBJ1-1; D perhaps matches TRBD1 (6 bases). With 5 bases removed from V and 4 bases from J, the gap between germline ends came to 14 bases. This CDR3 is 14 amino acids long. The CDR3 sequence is CASSPYRDGTEAFF. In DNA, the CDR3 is TGTGCCAGCAGTCCCTACAGGGACGGCACTGAAGCTTTCTTT.

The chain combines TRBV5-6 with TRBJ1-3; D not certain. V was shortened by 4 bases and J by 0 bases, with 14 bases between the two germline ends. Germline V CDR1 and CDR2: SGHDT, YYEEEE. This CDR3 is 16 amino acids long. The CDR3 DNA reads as TGTGCCAGCAGCCCCTTCGCGACGGACTCTGGAAACACCATATATTTT. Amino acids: CASSPFATDSGNTIYF.

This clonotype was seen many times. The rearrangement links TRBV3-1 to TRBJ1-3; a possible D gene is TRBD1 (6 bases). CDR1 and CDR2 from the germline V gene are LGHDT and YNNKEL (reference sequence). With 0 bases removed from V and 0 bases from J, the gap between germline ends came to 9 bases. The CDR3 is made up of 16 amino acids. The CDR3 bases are TGTGCCAGCAGCCAAGACAGGGGCTCCTCTGGAAACACCATATATTTT. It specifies CASSQDRGSSGNTIYF.

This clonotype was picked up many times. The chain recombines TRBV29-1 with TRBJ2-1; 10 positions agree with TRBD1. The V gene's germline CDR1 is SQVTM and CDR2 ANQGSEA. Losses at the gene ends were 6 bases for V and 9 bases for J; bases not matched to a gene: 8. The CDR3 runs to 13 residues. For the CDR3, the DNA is TGCAGCGTCGGGGACAGGGGTCTAGGTGAGCAGTTCTTC. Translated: CSVGDRGLGEQFF.

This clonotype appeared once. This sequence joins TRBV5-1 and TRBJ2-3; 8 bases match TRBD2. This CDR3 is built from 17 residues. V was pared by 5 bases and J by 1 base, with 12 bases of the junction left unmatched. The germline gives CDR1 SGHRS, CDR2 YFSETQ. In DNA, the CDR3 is TGCGCCAGCAGGTCTGAAAGCGGGGGCACCGGCACAGATACGCAGTATTTT. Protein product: CASRSESGGTGTDTQYF. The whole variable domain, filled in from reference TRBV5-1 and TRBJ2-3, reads KAGVTQTPRYLIKTRGQQVTLSCSPISGHRSVSWYQQTPGQGLQFLFEYFSETQRNKGNFPGRFSGRQFSNSRSEMNVSTLELGDSALYLCASRSESGGTGTDTQYFGPGTRLTVL.

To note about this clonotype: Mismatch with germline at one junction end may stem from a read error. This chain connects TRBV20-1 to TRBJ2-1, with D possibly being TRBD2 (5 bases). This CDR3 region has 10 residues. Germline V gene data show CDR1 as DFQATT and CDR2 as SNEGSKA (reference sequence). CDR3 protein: CSANGQVGDF. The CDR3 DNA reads TGCAGTGCTAATGGTCAGGTGGGAGACTTC.

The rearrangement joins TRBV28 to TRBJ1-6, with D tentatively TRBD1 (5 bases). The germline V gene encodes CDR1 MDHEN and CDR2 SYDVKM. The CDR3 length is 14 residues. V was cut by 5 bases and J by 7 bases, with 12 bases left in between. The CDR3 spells CASSAGRPNSPLHF. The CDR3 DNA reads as TGTGCCAGCAGTGCGGGGCGGCCCAATTCACCCCTCCACTTT.

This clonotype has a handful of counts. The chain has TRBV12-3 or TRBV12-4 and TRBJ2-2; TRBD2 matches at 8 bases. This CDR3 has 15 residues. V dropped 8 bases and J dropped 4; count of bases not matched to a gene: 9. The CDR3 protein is CASLKRESSTGELFF. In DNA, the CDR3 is TGTGCCAGCTTAAAGCGGGAGTCAAGCACCGGGGAGCTGTTTTTT.